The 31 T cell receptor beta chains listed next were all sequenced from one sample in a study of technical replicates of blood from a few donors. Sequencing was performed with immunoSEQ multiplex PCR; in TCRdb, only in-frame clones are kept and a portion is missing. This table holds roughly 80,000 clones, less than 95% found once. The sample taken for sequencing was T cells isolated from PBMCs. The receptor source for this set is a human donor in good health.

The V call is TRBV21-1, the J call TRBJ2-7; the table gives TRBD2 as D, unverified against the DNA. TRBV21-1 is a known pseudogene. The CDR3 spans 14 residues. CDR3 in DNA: TGTGCCATATCAGGAGGCGGCCTTCCCGACGAGCAGTACTTC. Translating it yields CAISGGGLPDEQYF.

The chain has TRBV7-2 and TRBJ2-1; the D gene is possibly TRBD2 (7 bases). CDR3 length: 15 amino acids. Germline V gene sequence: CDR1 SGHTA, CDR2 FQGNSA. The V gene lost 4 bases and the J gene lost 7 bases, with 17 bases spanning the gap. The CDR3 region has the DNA TGTGCCAGCAGCTCGTTTTGGGGGGGCACAAATGAGCAGTTCTTC. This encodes CASSSFWGGTNEQFF.

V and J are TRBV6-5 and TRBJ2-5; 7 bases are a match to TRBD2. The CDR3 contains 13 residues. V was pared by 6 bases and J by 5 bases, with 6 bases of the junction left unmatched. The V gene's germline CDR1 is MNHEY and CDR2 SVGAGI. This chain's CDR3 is CASSPGEGETQYF. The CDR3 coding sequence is TGTGCCAGCAGCCCCGGGGAGGGGGAGACCCAGTACTTC.

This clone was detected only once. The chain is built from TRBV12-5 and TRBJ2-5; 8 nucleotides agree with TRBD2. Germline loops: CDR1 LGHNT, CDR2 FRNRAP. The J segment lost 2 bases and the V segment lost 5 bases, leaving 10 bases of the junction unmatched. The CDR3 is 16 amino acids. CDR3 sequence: CASGPGVAGLQETQYF. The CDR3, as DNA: TGTGCTAGTGGTCCCGGGGTAGCGGGGCTACAAGAGACCCAGTACTTC.

In DNA form, the CDR3 reads TGTGCCAGCAGCCACGGCGGGCTAGGGCCCTACGAGCAGTACTTC. Its protein product is CASSHGGLGPYEQYF. V is TRBV7-3 and J is TRBJ2-7, with D perhaps TRBD2 (5 bases). The V and J ends lost 5 bases and 2 bases respectively, with 16 bases between them. The CDR3 extends over 15 amino acids. Germline CDR1 and CDR2: SGHTA and FQGTGA.

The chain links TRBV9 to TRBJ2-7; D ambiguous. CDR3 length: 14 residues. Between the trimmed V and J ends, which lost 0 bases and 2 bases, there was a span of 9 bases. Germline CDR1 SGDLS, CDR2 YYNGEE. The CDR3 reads CASSVEPVPYEQYF. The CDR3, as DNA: TGTGCCAGCAGCGTAGAACCGGTCCCCTACGAGCAGTACTTC.

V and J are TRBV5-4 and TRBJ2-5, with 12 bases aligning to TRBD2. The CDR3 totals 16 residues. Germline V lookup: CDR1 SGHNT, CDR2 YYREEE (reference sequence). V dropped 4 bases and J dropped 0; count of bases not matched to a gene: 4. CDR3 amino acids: CASSLGTSGYQETQYF. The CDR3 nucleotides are TGTGCCAGCAGCCTGGGGACTAGCGGGTACCAAGAGACCCAGTACTTC. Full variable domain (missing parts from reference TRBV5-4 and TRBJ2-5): ETGVTQSPTHLIKTRGQQVTLRCSSQSGHNTVSWYQQALGQGPQFIFQYYREEENGRGNFPPRFSGLQFPNYSSELNVNALELDDSALYLCASSLGTSGYQETQYFGPGTRLLVL.

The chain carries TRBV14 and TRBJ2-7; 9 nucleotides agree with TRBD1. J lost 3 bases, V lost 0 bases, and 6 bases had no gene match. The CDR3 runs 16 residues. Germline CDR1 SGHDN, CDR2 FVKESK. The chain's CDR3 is CASSQDSGTGIYEQYF. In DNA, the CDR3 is TGTGCCAGCAGCCAAGATTCCGGGACAGGGATCTACGAGCAGTACTTC.

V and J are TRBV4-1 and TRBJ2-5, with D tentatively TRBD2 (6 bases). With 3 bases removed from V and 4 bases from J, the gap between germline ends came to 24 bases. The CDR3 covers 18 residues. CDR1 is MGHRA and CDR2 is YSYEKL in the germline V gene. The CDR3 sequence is CASSHPALPRGALETQYF. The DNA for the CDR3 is TGCGCCAGCAGCCACCCCGCCCTTCCGCGGGGAGCCCTAGAGACCCAGTACTTC.

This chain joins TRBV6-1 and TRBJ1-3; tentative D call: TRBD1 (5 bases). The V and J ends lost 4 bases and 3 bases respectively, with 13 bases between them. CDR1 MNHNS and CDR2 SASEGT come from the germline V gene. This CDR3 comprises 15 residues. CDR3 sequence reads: CASSAQGKIGNTIYF. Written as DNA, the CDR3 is TGTGCCAGCAGTGCGCAGGGCAAGATTGGAAACACCATATATTTT.

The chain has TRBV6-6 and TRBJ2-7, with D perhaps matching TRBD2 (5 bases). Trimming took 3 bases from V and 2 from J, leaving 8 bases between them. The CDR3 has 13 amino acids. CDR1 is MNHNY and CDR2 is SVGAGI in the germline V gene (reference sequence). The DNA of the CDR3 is TGTGCCAGCAGTTATGGACTCACCTACGAGCAGTACTTC. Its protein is CASSYGLTYEQYF.

The chain's CDR3 is CASRTLQGAGETQYF. The DNA of the CDR3 is TGTGCCAGCAGGACACTACAGGGGGCAGGGGAGACCCAGTACTTC. The genes are TRBV6-5 and TRBJ2-5; TRBD1 aligns across 9 bases. The CDR3 length is 15 residues. The V gene's germline CDR1 is MNHEY and CDR2 SVGAGI. Trimming removed 6 bases from V and 5 bases from J; junction bases left unmatched: 10.

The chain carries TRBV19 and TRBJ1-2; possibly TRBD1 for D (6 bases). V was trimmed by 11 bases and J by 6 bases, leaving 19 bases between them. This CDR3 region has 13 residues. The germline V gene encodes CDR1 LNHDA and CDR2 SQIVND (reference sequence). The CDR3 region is CAVQGPPRDGYTF. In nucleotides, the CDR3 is TGTGCCGTACAGGGACCACCTCGGGATGGCTACACCTTC.

For the CDR3, the DNA is TGTGCCAGCAGCTTAGGCGGGAGGAGCTCCTACGAGCAGTACTTC. The encoded protein is CASSLGGRSSYEQYF. This rearrangement joins TRBV11-2 to TRBJ2-7; 8 bases line up with TRBD2. The CDR3 length is 15 residues. V trimming: 1 base; J trimming: 0 bases; junction bases outside the gene matches: 2. Germline V CDR1 and CDR2: SGHAT, FQNNGV.

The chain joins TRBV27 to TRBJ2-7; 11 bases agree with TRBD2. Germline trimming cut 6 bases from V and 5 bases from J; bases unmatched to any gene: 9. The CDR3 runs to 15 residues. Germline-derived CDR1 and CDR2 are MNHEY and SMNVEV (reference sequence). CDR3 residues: CASSPIAGGLNEQYF. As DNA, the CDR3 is TGTGCCAGCAGCCCTATAGCGGGAGGGCTCAACGAGCAGTACTTC.

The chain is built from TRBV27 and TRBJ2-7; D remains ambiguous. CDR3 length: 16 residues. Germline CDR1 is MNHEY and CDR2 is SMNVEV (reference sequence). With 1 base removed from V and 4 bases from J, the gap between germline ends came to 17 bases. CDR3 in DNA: TGTGCCAGCAGTTTATTGTCGTTGGGCCACGGATACGAGCAGTACTTC. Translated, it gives CASSLLSLGHGYEQYF.

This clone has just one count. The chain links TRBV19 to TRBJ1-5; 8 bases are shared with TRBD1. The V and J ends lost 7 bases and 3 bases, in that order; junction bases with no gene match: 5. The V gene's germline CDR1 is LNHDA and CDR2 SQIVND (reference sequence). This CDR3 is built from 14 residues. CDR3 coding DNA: TGTGCCAGTATGGACAGGGCTTACAATCAGCCCCAGCATTTT. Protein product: CASMDRAYNQPQHF.

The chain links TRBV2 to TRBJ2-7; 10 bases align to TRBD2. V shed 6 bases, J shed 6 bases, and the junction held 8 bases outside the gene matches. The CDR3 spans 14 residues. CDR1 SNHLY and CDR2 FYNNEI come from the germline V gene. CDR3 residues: CASRERTSGGEQYF. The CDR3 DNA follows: TGTGCCAGCAGGGAAAGGACTAGCGGTGGCGAGCAGTACTTC.

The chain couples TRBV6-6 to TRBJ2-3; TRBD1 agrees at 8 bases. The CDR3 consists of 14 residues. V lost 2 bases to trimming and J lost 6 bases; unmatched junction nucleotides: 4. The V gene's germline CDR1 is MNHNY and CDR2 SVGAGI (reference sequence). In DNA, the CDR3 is TGTGCCAGCAGTTACCCCAGGACAGGGGATACGCAGTATTTT. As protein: CASSYPRTGDTQYF.

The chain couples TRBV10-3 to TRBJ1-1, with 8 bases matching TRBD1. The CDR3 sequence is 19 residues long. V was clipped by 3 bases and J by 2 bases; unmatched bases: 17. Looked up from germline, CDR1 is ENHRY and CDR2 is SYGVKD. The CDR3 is CAISDVPTGVKLYNTEAFF. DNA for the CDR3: TGTGCCATCAGTGACGTACCGACAGGGGTTAAGTTATATAACACTGAAGCTTTCTTT.

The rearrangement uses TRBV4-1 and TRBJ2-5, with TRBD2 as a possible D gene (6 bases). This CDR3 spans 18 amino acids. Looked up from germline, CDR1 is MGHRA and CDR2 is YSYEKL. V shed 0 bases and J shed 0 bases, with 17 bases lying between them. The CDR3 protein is CASSQDRILASDQETQYF. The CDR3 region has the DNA TGCGCCAGCAGCCAAGATAGGATCCTCGCTAGCGACCAAGAGACCCAGTACTTC.

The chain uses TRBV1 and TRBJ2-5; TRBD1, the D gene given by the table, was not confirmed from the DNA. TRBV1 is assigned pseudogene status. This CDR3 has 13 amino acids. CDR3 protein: CTSSQDRGETQYF. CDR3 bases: TGCACCAGCAGCCAAGACAGGGGAGAGACCCAGTACTTC.

DNA for the CDR3: TGTGCCAGCGGGTGGACTAGCGGCACAGATACGCAGTATTTT. Translation: CASGWTSGTDTQYF. V and J are TRBV2 and TRBJ2-3, with 9 bases lining up with TRBD2. CDR1 and CDR2 from the germline V gene are SNHLY and FYNNEI. CDR3 length: 14 amino acids. The junction had 4 bases not matched to a gene; V was cut back by 8 bases and J by 1 base. Drawing the rest from reference TRBV2 and TRBJ2-3, the complete variable domain is EPEVTQTPSHQVTQMGQEVILRCVPISNHLYFYWYRQILGQKVEFLVSFYNNEISEKSEIFDDQFSVERPDGSNFTLKIRSTKLEDSAMYFCASGWTSGTDTQYFGPGTRLTVL.

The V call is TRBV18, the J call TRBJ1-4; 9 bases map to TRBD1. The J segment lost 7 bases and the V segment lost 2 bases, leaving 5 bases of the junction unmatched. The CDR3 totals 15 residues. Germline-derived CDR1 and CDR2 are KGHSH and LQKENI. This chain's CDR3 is CASSPGDREGEKLFF. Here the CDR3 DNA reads TGTGCCAGCTCACCAGGGGACAGGGAGGGTGAAAAACTGTTTTTT.

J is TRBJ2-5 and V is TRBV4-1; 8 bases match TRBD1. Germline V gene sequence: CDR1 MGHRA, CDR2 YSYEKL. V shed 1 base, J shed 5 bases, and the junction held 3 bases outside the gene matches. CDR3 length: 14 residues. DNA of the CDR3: TGCGCCAGCAGCCAAGCCGACAGGGGTGAGACCCAGTACTTC. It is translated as CASSQADRGETQYF.

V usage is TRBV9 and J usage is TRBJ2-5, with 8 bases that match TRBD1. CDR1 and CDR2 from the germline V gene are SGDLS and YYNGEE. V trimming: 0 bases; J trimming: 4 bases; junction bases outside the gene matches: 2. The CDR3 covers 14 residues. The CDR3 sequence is CASSVGGTGETQYF. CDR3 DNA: TGTGCCAGCAGCGTAGGGGGGACAGGAGAGACCCAGTACTTC.

CDR3 bases: TGTGCCAGCAGTCGCCGGACAGGGTCCCTTAGCTACACCTTC. Protein product: CASSRRTGSLSYTF. V is TRBV7-9 and J is TRBJ1-2; 8 bases match TRBD1. V shed 6 bases, J shed 9 bases, and the junction held 12 bases outside the gene matches. This CDR3 region has 14 residues. The V gene's germline CDR1 is SEHNR and CDR2 FQNEAQ (reference sequence).

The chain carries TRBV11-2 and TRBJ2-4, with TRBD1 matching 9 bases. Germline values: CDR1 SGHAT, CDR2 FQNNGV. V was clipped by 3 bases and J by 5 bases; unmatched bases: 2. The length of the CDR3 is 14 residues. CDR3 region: CASSFGQGQNIQYF. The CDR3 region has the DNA TGTGCCAGCAGCTTCGGACAGGGGCAAAACATTCAGTACTTC.

The CDR3, as DNA: TGTGCCAGCAGCGGTAGACAGGAGATTAACTATGGCTACACCTTC. This gives the protein CASSGRQEINYGYTF. The chain joins TRBV9 to TRBJ1-2; tentatively, D is TRBD1 (6 bases). V dropped 3 bases and J dropped 1 base, with 13 bases sitting between them. This CDR3 region has 15 residues. The V gene's germline CDR1 is SGDLS and CDR2 YYNGEE.

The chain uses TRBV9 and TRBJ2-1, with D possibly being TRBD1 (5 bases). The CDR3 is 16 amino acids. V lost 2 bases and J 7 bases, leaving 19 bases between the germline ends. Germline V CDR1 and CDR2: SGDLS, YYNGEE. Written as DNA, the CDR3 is TGTGCCAGCAGCGTTCTTCAGGGTATGGTGGGAAATGAGCAGTTCTTC. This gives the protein CASSVLQGMVGNEQFF.

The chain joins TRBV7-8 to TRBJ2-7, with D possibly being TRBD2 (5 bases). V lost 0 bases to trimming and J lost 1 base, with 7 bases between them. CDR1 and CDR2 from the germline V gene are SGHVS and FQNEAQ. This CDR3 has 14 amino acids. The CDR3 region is CASSLAAESYEQYF. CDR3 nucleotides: TGTGCCAGCAGCTTAGCAGCGGAGTCCTACGAGCAGTACTTC. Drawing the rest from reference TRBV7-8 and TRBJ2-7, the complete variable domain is GAGVSQSPRYKVAKRGQDVALRCDPISGHVSLFWYQQALGQGPEFLTYFQNEAQLDKSGLPSDRFFAERPEGSVSTLKIQRTQQEDSAVYLCASSLAAESYEQYFGPGTRLTVT.